This T cell receptor (beta chain) was obtained from a study of T cell responses to AZD1222 COVID-19 vaccine. Repertoires were generated with immunoSEQ multiplex PCR, while TCRdb's copy carries only in-frame clones and drops some. Altogether 150,000 to 200,000 clones are present, 92% being singletons, with the ten largest covering around 1.3%. Points from the study as a whole: Only after the peak T cell response were repertoires sampled. Among vaccine-associated CD4 TCRs, coverage spanned spike, with dominance at 160-218 and 743-854. Donor demographics were predominantly white British with a female majority; clonal diversity may be underestimated.

Worth noting for this clone: The antigen is not known.

Both about-4-week and about-12-week second-dose recipients were combined. The J segment lost 5 bases and the V segment lost 0 bases, leaving 10 bases of the junction unmatched. The germline gives CDR1 LGHNA, CDR2 YNFKEQ. The CDR3 is 18 amino acids. The J gene is TRBJ2-2, the V gene TRBV4-2; 9 bases are shared with TRBD2. Sequencing was performed on peripheral blood, taken 28 days after the second AZD1222 dose. This TCR derives from an adult who received the AZD1222 COVID-19 vaccine. The CDR3 spells CASSQETGLASRTGELFF. The CDR3 bases are TGTGCCAGCAGCCAAGAGACGGGACTAGCATCTCGAACCGGGGAGCTGTTTTTT.